Listed here are 13 T cell receptor beta chains from one sample, sequenced in a study of control samples from healthy donors and cancer patients (dated by TCRdb to 2020 to 2022). The library relied on the immunoSEQ multiplex PCR assay. Entries here come from immuneACCESS through TCRdb and include only in-frame sequences with V and J called. Some clones fail to appear in such tables; in the studies checked, an unresolved V gene covers under half of the shortfall, and the cause of the remainder is unknown. The table for this sample lists about 190,000 clones; about 89% of them were counted only once. 1.5% to 2% of the sample is held by the ten biggest clonotypes. Sample: blood. These receptors were obtained from a man aged 25 to 45 in good health.

CDR3 protein: CSVTGGADTQYF. For the CDR3, the DNA is TGCAGCGTCACAGGGGGCGCAGATACGCAGTATTTT. The chain is built from TRBV29-1 and TRBJ2-3; 9 positions match TRBD1. Germline CDR1 and CDR2: SQVTM and ANQGSEA. J gave up 4 bases and V 6 bases, and 2 bases lay outside the gene matches. The CDR3 contains 12 residues.

The rearrangement links TRBV2 to TRBJ2-1; no reliable D call. V was shortened by 0 bases and J by 10 bases, with 13 bases between the two germline ends. Germline V gene data show CDR1 as SNHLY and CDR2 as FYNNEI. The CDR3 runs 14 residues. CDR3 sequence (DNA): TGTGCCAGCAGTGAAGCGCTTCAGACATACGAGCAGTTCTTC. Its translation is CASSEALQTYEQFF.

V is TRBV5-1 and J is TRBJ2-7; D is uncertain. Germline values: CDR1 SGHRS, CDR2 YFSETQ. V was shortened by 4 bases and J by 6 bases, with 17 bases between the two germline ends. The CDR3 runs 14 residues. The CDR3 reads CASSVPELAPEQYF. CDR3 DNA sequence: TGCGCCAGCAGCGTCCCAGAACTCGCTCCCGAGCAGTACTTC.

The chain is built from TRBV2 and TRBJ2-7, with D possibly being TRBD1 (6 bases). The germline gives CDR1 SNHLY, CDR2 FYNNEI. The CDR3 is made up of 15 amino acids. V was clipped by 1 base and J by 0 bases, with 10 bases between them. CDR3 in amino acids: CASSEGTGNSYEQYF. The CDR3 bases are TGTGCCAGCAGTGAAGGAACAGGGAACTCCTACGAGCAGTACTTC. Based on the CDR3 plus reference TRBV2 and TRBJ2-7, the full variable domain is EPEVTQTPSHQVTQMGQEVILRCVPISNHLYFYWYRQILGQKVEFLVSFYNNEISEKSEIFDDQFSVERPDGSNFTLKIRSTKLEDSAMYFCASSEGTGNSYEQYFGPGTRLTVT.

The chain links TRBV5-1 to TRBJ1-4; D is uncertain. The V and J ends lost 0 bases and 4 bases respectively, with 13 bases between them. Germline CDR1 is SGHRS and CDR2 is YFSETQ. The CDR3 totals 16 residues. CDR3 nucleotides: TGCGCCAGCAGCTTGGAAGGTTGGCAGCATAATGAAAAACTGTTTTTT. Protein: CASSLEGWQHNEKLFF.

The rearrangement joins TRBV19 to TRBJ2-2, with D perhaps assigned TRBD1 or TRBD2 (5 bases each). The germline gives CDR1 LNHDA, CDR2 SQIVND (reference sequence). Trimming took off 9 bases at V and 0 bases at J, with 14 bases between the two ends. The CDR3 loop spans 15 amino acids. CDR3 sequence (DNA): TGTGCCAGCAATACCGGGACGGCGAACACCGGGGAGCTGTTTTTT. Residues: CASNTGTANTGELFF.

The chain joins TRBV5-1 to TRBJ2-3; D gene uncertain. From germline, CDR1 is SGHRS and CDR2 YFSETQ. The CDR3 spans 13 residues. The V end lost 5 bases, the J end lost 2 bases, and 9 bases lay between the germline ends. The CDR3 loop reads CASSFTATDTQYF. CDR3 in DNA: TGCGCCAGCAGTTTTACTGCCACAGATACGCAGTATTTT.

This chain uses TRBV2 with TRBJ2-7; D is undetermined. V was cut by 6 bases and J by 2 bases, with 8 bases left in between. The V gene's germline CDR1 is SNHLY and CDR2 FYNNEI. The CDR3 sequence is 12 residues long. DNA of the CDR3: TGTGCCAGCAGGGGTGAAGCCTACGAGCAGTACTTC. Amino acids: CASRGEAYEQYF.

This sequence joins TRBV6-2 or TRBV6-3 and TRBJ1-2, with TRBD1 matching over 12 bases. After removal of 2 bases from V and 7 bases from J, the junction contained 2 bases not matched to a gene. The CDR3 consists of 14 residues. Germline lookup yields CDR1 MNHEY and CDR2 SVGEGT. CDR3 in amino acids: CASSYGTGGTGYTF. The CDR3 DNA is TGTGCCAGCAGTTACGGGACAGGGGGCACTGGCTACACCTTC.

The CDR3 protein is CASSESGGAYNEQFF. The CDR3 region has the DNA TGTGCCAGCAGTGAGAGCGGGGGGGCCTACAATGAGCAGTTCTTC. The V and J genes are TRBV2 and TRBJ2-1; 10 bases fit TRBD2. Germline V gene lookup returns CDR1 SNHLY and CDR2 FYNNEI. Losses at the gene ends were 3 bases for V and 2 bases for J; bases not matched to a gene: 1. The CDR3 sequence is 15 residues long. The variable domain in full, completed from reference TRBV2 and TRBJ2-1, reads EPEVTQTPSHQVTQMGQEVILRCVPISNHLYFYWYRQILGQKVEFLVSFYNNEISEKSEIFDDQFSVERPDGSNFTLKIRSTKLEDSAMYFCASSESGGAYNEQFFGPGTRLTVL.

This clone was seen just once. The chain employs TRBV30 and TRBJ2-1; D possibly uses TRBD1 or TRBD2 (5 bases each). This CDR3 has 12 residues. V lost 3 bases and J lost 10, with 13 bases in between. Germline CDR1 and CDR2: GTSNPN and SVGIG (reference sequence). The CDR3 nucleotides are TGTGCCTGGAGGCCGGCGTGGGGGGAGCAGTTCTTC. This encodes CAWRPAWGEQFF.

This clone was detected ten times or more. The rearrangement uses TRBV19 and TRBJ1-6; D unclear. The V end was cut by 3 bases, the J end by 3 bases, with 3 bases between. This CDR3 is 13 amino acids long. Germline V gene lookup returns CDR1 LNHDA and CDR2 SQIVND (reference sequence). The DNA for the CDR3 is TGTGCCAGTAGTATGAGCTATAATTCACCCCTCCACTTT. Protein product: CASSMSYNSPLHF. Full variable domain (rest looked up from reference TRBV19 and TRBJ1-6): DGGITQSPKYLFRKEGQNVTLSCEQNLNHDAMYWYRQDPGQGLRLIYYSQIVNDFQKGDIAEGYSVSREKKESFPLTVTSAQKNPTAFYLCASSMSYNSPLHFGNGTRLTVT.

This sequence joins TRBV19 and TRBJ1-5; 10 bases are shared with TRBD1. Germline trimming cut 7 bases from V and 2 bases from J; bases unmatched to any gene: 8. Germline CDR1 LNHDA, CDR2 SQIVND (reference sequence). CDR3 length equals 16 residues. This CDR3 reads CASIFKGTGGNQPQHF. The DNA for the CDR3 is TGTGCCAGTATATTTAAGGGGACAGGGGGCAATCAGCCCCAGCATTTT.